Below, one T cell receptor (beta chain) is given with its context. These data are taken from a study of T cells expressing NK-cell markers. TCRdb reanalyzed the 5' RACE reads, giving one entry per CDR3 protein sequence and no DNA. The sample table includes almost 450,000 distinct CDR3 sequences. Germline V gives CDR1 SGHTA, CDR2 FQGTGA. CDR3 length: 16 amino acids. What was sequenced was blood T cells: a sorted CD56 or NKG2C T cell subset, CD4+ or CD8+ T cells, or bulk PBMC T cells (not recorded which). V gene TRBV7-3 combines with J gene TRBJ2-1; TCRdb outputs TRBD2, but without DNA this stays unchecked. The TCR originated in a woman aged 18 to 75 in good health. CDR3 amino acids: CASSSLLLQGPNEQFF.